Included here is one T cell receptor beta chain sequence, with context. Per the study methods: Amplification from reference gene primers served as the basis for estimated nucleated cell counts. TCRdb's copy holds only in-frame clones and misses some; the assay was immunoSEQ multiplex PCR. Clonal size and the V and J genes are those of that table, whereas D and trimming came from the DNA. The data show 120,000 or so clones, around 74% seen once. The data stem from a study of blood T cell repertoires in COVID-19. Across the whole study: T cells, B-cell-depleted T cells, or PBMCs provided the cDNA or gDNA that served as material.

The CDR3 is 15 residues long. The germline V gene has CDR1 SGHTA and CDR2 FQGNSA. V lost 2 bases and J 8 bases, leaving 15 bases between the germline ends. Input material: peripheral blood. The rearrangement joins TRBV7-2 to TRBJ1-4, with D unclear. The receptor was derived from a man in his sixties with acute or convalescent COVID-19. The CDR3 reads CASSLSTSALEKLFF. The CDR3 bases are TGTGCCAGCAGCTTATCGACATCCGCCCTAGAAAAACTGTTTTTT.